This T cell receptor (beta chain) was sequenced in a study of cytomegalovirus exposure and HLA in healthy donors. Study context: Across some 400 genotyped donors, about 81% landed in the Caucasian-associated ancestry cluster. Overall study results and limits: The dataset shows that most TCR sequences were rare, while some public TCRs occurred in many donors. Among the CMV-associated chains, three were confirmed in vitro as specific for CMV antigens.

A multiplex PCR was run with 60 Vbeta primers and 13 Jbeta primers. Profiling relied on immunoSEQ multiplex PCR, and the TCRdb table lists in-frame clones only, not all of them. The sample includes just over 150,000 clones, approximately 86% of them seen just once. Remarks on this clone: Its cognate antigen is unknown.

The germline V gene has CDR1 SQVTM and CDR2 ANQGSEA. Trimming cost V 6 bases and J 2 bases; bases outside gene matches: 6. CDR3 length: 13 residues. Sequenced material: PBMCs. The chain couples TRBV29-1 to TRBJ1-1, with 7 bases lining up with TRBD1. The receptor was isolated from a woman aged 45-65 years in good health and CMV-seropositive. The CDR3 sequence: CSVVQGLNTEAFF. CDR3 DNA: TGCAGCGTCGTACAGGGGTTAAACACTGAAGCTTTCTTT. Using reference TRBV29-1 and TRBJ1-1 for the parts outside the CDR3, the full variable domain is SAVISQKPSRDICQRGTSLTIQCQVDSQVTMMFWYRQQPGQSLTLIATANQGSEATYESGFVIDKFPISRPNLTFSTLTVSNMSPEDSSIYLCSVVQGLNTEAFFGQGTRLTVV.